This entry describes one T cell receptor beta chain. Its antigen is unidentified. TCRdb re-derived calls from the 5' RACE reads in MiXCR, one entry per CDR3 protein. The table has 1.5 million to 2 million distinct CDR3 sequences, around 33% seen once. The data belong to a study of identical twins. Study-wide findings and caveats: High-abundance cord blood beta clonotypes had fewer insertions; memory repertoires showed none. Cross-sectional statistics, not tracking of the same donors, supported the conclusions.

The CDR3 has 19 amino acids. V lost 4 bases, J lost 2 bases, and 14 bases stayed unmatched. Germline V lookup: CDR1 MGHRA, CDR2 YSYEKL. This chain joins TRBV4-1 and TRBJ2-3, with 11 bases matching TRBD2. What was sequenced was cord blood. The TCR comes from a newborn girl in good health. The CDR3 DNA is TGCGCCAGCAGCCTAAGAGTGATAGCGGGGGGGCTTAACACAGATACGCAGTATTTT. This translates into CASSLRVIAGGLNTDTQYF.